A selection of T cell receptor beta chains follows, all from one sample in a study of shared clonotypes between healthy human individuals. Some clones are missing from TCRdb's copy, which holds only in-frame ones; the method was immunoSEQ multiplex PCR. This sample has about a million clones; about 72% occur once, and the top ten carry almost 0.9%. The sequenced sample consisted of memory CD4+ T cells from PBMCs. The source is a man younger than 35 in good health. Some clones in this sample may be carry-over from other donors' samples. CDR3s leave out the opening cysteine and the closing phenylalanine or tryptophan. A D gene is named only where the DNA matches it firmly.

TRBD2	TRBV28	TRBJ2-3	ASSPGGSGTDTQY
.	TRBV28	TRBJ1-2	ASEGGSNYGYT
.	TRBV4-1	TRBJ1-1	ASSQVWSQRAEAF
.	TRBV11-2	TRBJ2-3	ASSTLAERRDTQY
TRBD1	TRBV29-1	TRBJ1-2	SVHRGPLNYGYT
.	TRBV4-1	TRBJ1-2	ASSPRGDYGYT
TRBD1	TRBV19	TRBJ2-7	ASSIPGTGPYEQY
.	TRBV10-3	TRBJ2-7	AISEATRYEQY
.	TRBV12-2	TRBJ1-4	ARGPGKNEKLF
TRBD1	TRBV28	TRBJ2-2	ASRPRTGKTGELF
.	TRBV18	TRBJ1-1	ASSPSGSATEAF
TRBD1	TRBV30	TRBJ2-1	AWSPGGTGVEQF
.	TRBV19	TRBJ2-1	ASSPERASSYNEQF
.	TRBV28	TRBJ2-1	ASSSTASSYNEQF
TRBD1	TRBV27	TRBJ2-1	ASSTGTGFYNEQF
.	TRBV2	TRBJ1-5	ASRPGHNQPQH
.	TRBV2	TRBJ1-4	ASYRDGRNCF
TRBD1	TRBV4-2	TRBJ2-5	ASSQDYFPRRGQETQY
.	TRBV7-3	TRBJ2-7	ASSSGASYEQY
TRBD1	TRBV7-2	TRBJ1-2	ASSPRTGGGYGYT
TRBD1	TRBV2	TRBJ1-2	ASRVGQGAPGYT
TRBD2	TRBV4-1	TRBJ2-1	ASSPLAGVSVQF
.	TRBV25-1	TRBJ2-7	ASSLNYEQY
.	TRBV6-1	TRBJ2-7	ASSEWGDRADEQY
.	TRBV27	TRBJ2-1	ASSLVLRGSEQF
.	TRBV6-5	TRBJ2-2	ASISRRPGELF
TRBD2	TRBV4-3	TRBJ2-3	ASSQRPIPSGSTDTQY
.	TRBV19	TRBJ1-4	ASKARQPGEKLF
.	TRBV6-1	TRBJ1-1	ASRRIGTAEVAF
.	TRBV28	TRBJ2-3	ASIVGGRSDTQY
.	TRBV15	TRBJ1-5	ATSRDGRQQYQPQH
TRBD2	TRBV29-1	TRBJ2-3	SVRTSGPTDTQY
TRBD1	TRBV7-3	TRBJ2-3	ASSSPGQVQY
.	TRBV5-1	TRBJ1-5	ASSLDPGRNQPQH
.	TRBV7-2	TRBJ1-4	ASSLPGEKLF
.	TRBV7-3	TRBJ1-1	AAGGLEAF
.	TRBV28	.	ASQDSFYEQY
.	TRBV5-5	TRBJ1-2	ASSPDRNYGYT
TRBD1	TRBV7-9	TRBJ1-1	ASSYGTANTEAF
TRBD1	TRBV18	TRBJ2-7	ASSATTGGDEQY
TRBD1	TRBV29-1	TRBJ2-7	SVEALQGAEQY
.	TRBV2	TRBJ1-2	ASSEATQGFGYT
TRBD1	TRBV28	TRBJ2-1	ATQDRENQRLNEQF
TRBD1	TRBV28	TRBJ1-2	ASQQGNYGYT
TRBD1	TRBV5-1	TRBJ2-2	ASSSGTDTGELF
.	TRBV30	TRBJ2-7	AWMPGLPHEQY
TRBD2	TRBV5-1	TRBJ2-1	ASTPLPGLASSEQF
.	TRBV29-1	TRBJ2-3	SVEPRSSADTQY
.	TRBV27	TRBJ2-7	ASSPQGSAYEQY